The rows below give T cell receptor beta chains drawn from one sample of a study of T cell changes during pregnancy in multiple sclerosis. Only in-frame clones appear in the TCRdb table, and some are missing; sequencing was by immunoSEQ multiplex PCR. The profile shows 35,000 to 55,000 clones, about 90% of them singletons. Sequenced here: peripheral blood, sampled in the second trimester of pregnancy. The receptors originated from a female donor in good health, enrolled as a control in a pregnancy study. Each CDR3 is given with its conserved first and last residue. A D gene is named only where the DNA matches it firmly. For some rows the clone size is stated as once, few or many, or as a class when expanded; others skip it.

v_gene,j_gene,abundance,d_gene,CDR3nt,CDR3aa
TRBV5-1,TRBJ2-5,NA,NA,TGCGCCAGCAGTATGGTGGGGCAGGCCATACAAGAGACCCAGTACTTC,CASSMVGQAIQETQYF
TRBV19,TRBJ1-1,NA,TRBD1,TGTGCCAGTAGTATAGGACAGGGGAACACTGAAGCTTTCTTT,CASSIGQGNTEAFF
TRBV7-2,TRBJ1-2,NA,NA,TGTGCCAGCAGCAAACACAGGGAAACTAACTATGGCTACACCTTC,CASSKHRETNYGYTF
TRBV30,TRBJ1-2,NA,NA,TGTGCCTGGACCGTATCTAGAGCCTCGCTAAGCTACACCTTC,CAWTVSRASLSYTF
TRBV4-1,TRBJ2-2,NA,TRBD1,TGCGCCAGCAGCTTTGGGACAGGGGGTTACGGGGAGCTGTTTTTT,CASSFGTGGYGELFF
TRBV5-4,TRBJ2-1,NA,TRBD2,TGTGCCAGCCTGACTAGCGGGGGGGCCGGCTACAATGAGCAGTTCTTC,CASLTSGGAGYNEQFF
TRBV5-1,TRBJ1-3,NA,TRBD1,TGCGCCAGCAGCCCGGACAGGGAAGGAAACACCATATATTTT,CASSPDREGNTIYF
TRBV10-3,TRBJ2-2,NA,TRBD2,TGTGCCATCAGTGAGGAAGGACTAGCGACCGGGGAGCTGTTTTTT,CAISEEGLATGELFF
TRBV19,TRBJ2-5,NA,TRBD1,TGTGCCAGTAGTATTGGGGCAGGGGGCGCAGGGGAGACCCAGTACTTC,CASSIGAGGAGETQYF
TRBV6-5,TRBJ2-7,NA,TRBD2,TGTGCCAGCAGTTACGGGACTAGCGGGAGCTCCTACGAGCAGTACTTC,CASSYGTSGSSYEQYF
TRBV30,TRBJ1-4,NA,NA,TGTGCCTCTCACCCAGGGGCGGCTAATGAAAAACTGTTTTTT,CASHPGAANEKLFF
TRBV11-2,TRBJ2-1,NA,TRBD2,TGTGCCAGCAGCTTAGGGCGGGCGGGAGTCGGTACGAAAGGGAGTGAGCAGTTCTTC,CASSLGRAGVGTKGSEQFF
TRBV10-3,TRBJ1-5,NA,NA,TGTGCCATCAGACAGGGTCCGGATAGCAATCAGCCCCAGCATTTT,CAIRQGPDSNQPQHF
TRBV2,TRBJ1-5,NA,NA,TGTGCCAGCAGAAGGGAGGGAAATCAGCCCCAGCATTTT,CASRREGNQPQHF
TRBV28,TRBJ2-3,NA,NA,TGTGCCAGCAGTTTCAGCGAAGGGGGTGTTGATACGCAGTATTTT,CASSFSEGGVDTQYF
TRBV9,TRBJ1-3,NA,NA,TGTGCCAGCAGCGCCTTGGACAGCTCATCTGGAAACACCATATATTTT,CASSALDSSSGNTIYF
TRBV19,TRBJ2-7,NA,NA,TGTGCCAGTAGTAACACCGTATTCCTGCAGGGGGGTGGCTACGAGCAGTACTTC,CASSNTVFLQGGGYEQYF
TRBV19,TRBJ1-6,NA,TRBD1,TGTGCCAGTAGTCCTACAGGGGTCGCCTATAATTCACCCCTCCACTTT,CASSPTGVAYNSPLHF
TRBV6-5,TRBJ2-7,NA,TRBD2,TGTGCCAGCAGTATTAGCGGGTCGACCTACGAGCAGTACTTC,CASSISGSTYEQYF
TRBV30,TRBJ2-3,NA,NA,TGTGCCTGGACCCCGGGACTTAAAGATACGCAGTATTTT,CAWTPGLKDTQYF
TRBV11-2,TRBJ2-7,NA,NA,TGTGCCAGCAGCTTACTACAGGGCTACTACGAGCAGTACTTC,CASSLLQGYYEQYF
TRBV6-1,TRBJ2-7,NA,TRBD1,TGTGCCAGCAGTGAAGCGGGACAGCTGTTTGGGCAGTACTTC,CASSEAGQLFGQYF
TRBV28,TRBJ2-7,NA,TRBD1,TGTGCCAGTTCCAAACGGGGACAGGGGGTCTACGAGCAGTACTTC,CASSKRGQGVYEQYF
TRBV6-5,TRBJ2-1,NA,NA,TGTGCCAGCAGTTACATCCGGGTAGTCGGATACAATGAGCAGTTCTTC,CASSYIRVVGYNEQFF
TRBV6-7,TRBJ2-5,NA,NA,TGTGCCAGCAGTTACTGGGGGCAGGGTCAAGAGACCCAGTACTTC,CASSYWGQGQETQYF
TRBV10-2,TRBJ2-6,NA,NA,TGCGCCAGCAGTGAGCAGATCTCTGGGGCCAACGTCCTGACTTTC,CASSEQISGANVLTF
TRBV2,TRBJ1-3,NA,TRBD1,TGTGCCAGCAGCACAGGGGCCTCTGGAAACACCATATATTTT,CASSTGASGNTIYF
TRBV4-1,TRBJ2-7,NA,NA,TGCGCCAGCAGCCAAGAGGGAGGAGGCTCCTACGAGCAGTACTTC,CASSQEGGGSYEQYF
TRBV15,TRBJ2-7,NA,NA,TGTGCCACCAGCCCTCGGGCAGGGCTGGACGAGCAGTACTTC,CATSPRAGLDEQYF
TRBV27,TRBJ1-5,NA,NA,TGTGCCAGCAGTTATAAGGGGAATCAGCCCCAGCATTTT,CASSYKGNQPQHF
TRBV5-8,TRBJ2-3,NA,NA,TGTGCCAGCAGCTCCCAAGATACGCAGTATTTT,CASSSQDTQYF
TRBV13,TRBJ2-4,medium-sized,TRBD2,TGTGCCAGCAGCTTAGAGGGCTCTAGCGGGGGGACCCTAGCCAAAAACATTCAGTACTTC,CASSLEGSSGGTLAKNIQYF
TRBV9,TRBJ1-1,NA,NA,TGTGCCAGCCCCGTAGACAGGAGCACTGAAGCTTTCTTT,CASPVDRSTEAFF
TRBV6-5,TRBJ2-1,NA,NA,TGTGCCAGCAGTTACTCGATGTCGGGGAATGAGCAGTTCTTC,CASSYSMSGNEQFF
TRBV5-4,TRBJ2-2,NA,TRBD2,TGTGCCAGCAGCTCCGGGACTAGGGACACCGGGGAGCTGTTTTTT,CASSSGTRDTGELFF
TRBV6-6,TRBJ1-1,NA,TRBD1,TGTGCCAGCAGTTTGGGACAGGCTGAAGCTTTCTTT,CASSLGQAEAFF
TRBV5-1,TRBJ2-1,once,TRBD2,TGCGCCAGCAGCTTGGGCGGGTCGGCGGGGGGGCCCGGTGAGCAGTTCTTC,CASSLGGSAGGPGEQFF
TRBV13,TRBJ1-5,NA,NA,TGTGCCAGCAGCGTCGGGTCTCAGCCCCAGCATTTT,CASSVGSQPQHF
TRBV7-2,TRBJ2-5,NA,TRBD1,TGTGCCAGCAGCCGACACCTCGGGACAGGAGAAGAGACCCAGTACTTC,CASSRHLGTGEETQYF
TRBV10-1,TRBJ2-1,NA,TRBD1,TGCGCCAACCCAACTCCCCGAGACAGGGGTTACAATGAGCAGTTCTTC,CANPTPRDRGYNEQFF
TRBV30,TRBJ2-1,NA,TRBD2,TGTGCCTGGAGGGGTTTGGCTAGCGGGAGCAGGGCCTACAATGAGCAGTTCTTC,CAWRGLASGSRAYNEQFF
TRBV6-6,TRBJ1-3,NA,NA,TGTGCCAGCAACGGAGGCTCTGGAAACACCATATATTTT,CASNGGSGNTIYF
TRBV27,TRBJ2-5,NA,TRBD2,TGTGCCAGCAGTTTATCCAGCGGGAGCAGGGAGACCCAGTACTTC,CASSLSSGSRETQYF
TRBV5-1,TRBJ2-1,NA,NA,TGCGCCAGCAGGCAACCGACAGAAAATGAGCAGTTCTTC,CASRQPTENEQFF
TRBV13,TRBJ1-2,once,NA,TGTGCCAGCAGCCTCTCCCAAGGAGGGGGCTACACCTTC,CASSLSQGGGYTF
TRBV4-1,TRBJ2-2,NA,TRBD1,TGCGCCAGCAGGGCCGGGACAGGGGTAGGCGGGGAGCTGTTTTTT,CASRAGTGVGGELFF
TRBV11-2,TRBJ2-3,once,NA,TGTGCCAGCAGCTTAGGAGTGGGGGGGCACACAGATACGCAGTATTTT,CASSLGVGGHTDTQYF
TRBV5-4,TRBJ2-5,NA,NA,TGTGCCAGCAGCTTAAACAGGGAGGGCCAAGAGACCCAGTACTTC,CASSLNREGQETQYF
TRBV5-1,TRBJ1-1,NA,TRBD1,TGCGCCAGCAGCTTGGAAAGGGGGCGGACTGAAGCTTTCTTT,CASSLERGRTEAFF
TRBV2,TRBJ1-3,NA,NA,TGTGCCAGCAGTGATTCTACAGGGCAGGGCACCATATATTTT,CASSDSTGQGTIYF
TRBV5-6,TRBJ1-1,NA,NA,TGTGCCAGCAGCACCGGGGGGTACACTGAAGCTTTCTTT,CASSTGGYTEAFF
TRBV5-6,TRBJ2-2,NA,NA,TGTGCCAGCAGCGGAGGGGAGGCCGGGGAGCTGTTTTTT,CASSGGEAGELFF
TRBV5-1,TRBJ2-5,NA,TRBD1,TGCGCCAGCAGCGGGGGGACAGGGGCAGAGACCCAGTACTTC,CASSGGTGAETQYF
TRBV13,TRBJ2-3,NA,NA,TGTGCCAGCAGCCTCTCCTTGGCGGGGACCACAGATACGCAGTATTTT,CASSLSLAGTTDTQYF
TRBV6-4,TRBJ2-5,few,TRBD1,TGTGCCAGCAGTGACTCGCCAGGGACAGGGCTAGAGACCCAGTACTTC,CASSDSPGTGLETQYF
TRBV27,TRBJ2-6,NA,NA,TGTGCCAGCAGTTCCAGCTCTGGGGCCAACGTCCTGACTTTC,CASSSSSGANVLTF
TRBV7-9,TRBJ1-2,NA,NA,TGTGCCAGCAGCTTAGCGCAACCAGGTGGCTACACCTTC,CASSLAQPGGYTF
TRBV2,TRBJ2-7,NA,TRBD1,TGTGCCAGCAGCTTCCGGGACAGTTCCTACGAGCAGTACTTC,CASSFRDSSYEQYF
TRBV6-5,TRBJ2-7,NA,TRBD2,TGTGCCATCCGGGGGGGCTCCAGCCACGAGCAGTACTTC,CAIRGGSSHEQYF
TRBV18,TRBJ2-7,NA,NA,TGTGCCAGCTCATCGACAGGCGGAAACTACGAGCAGTACTTC,CASSSTGGNYEQYF